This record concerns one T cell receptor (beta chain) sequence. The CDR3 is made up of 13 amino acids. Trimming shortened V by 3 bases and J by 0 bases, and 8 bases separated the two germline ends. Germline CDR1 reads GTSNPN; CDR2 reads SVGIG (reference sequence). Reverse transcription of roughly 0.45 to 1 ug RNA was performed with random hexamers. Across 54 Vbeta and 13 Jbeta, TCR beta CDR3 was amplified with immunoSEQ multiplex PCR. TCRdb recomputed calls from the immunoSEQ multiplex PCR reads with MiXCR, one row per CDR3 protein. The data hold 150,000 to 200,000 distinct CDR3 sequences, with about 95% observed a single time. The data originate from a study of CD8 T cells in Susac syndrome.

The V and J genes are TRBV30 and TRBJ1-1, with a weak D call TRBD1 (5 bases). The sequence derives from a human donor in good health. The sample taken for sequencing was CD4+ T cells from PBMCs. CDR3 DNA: TGTGCCTGGAGGACGACAGTGAACACTGAAGCTTTCTTT. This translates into CAWRTTVNTEAFF.